Listed here are 14 T cell receptor beta chains from one sample, sequenced in a study of patients and donors after allogeneic stem cell transplantation (dated by TCRdb to about 2020). Receptors were amplified or captured by RT-PCR. Reads for this sample came from a NextSeq 550. Through fastp at Q25 and MiXCR, TCRdb rebuilt clones from the public reads, retaining in-frame beta chains. A single entry per CDR3 protein holds the most common genes and DNA from its merged rows. The sample profile shows approximately 170,000 distinct CDR3 sequences; roughly 22% of them were found once. The ten largest account for roughly a quarter of the sample. The material sequenced was blood, either unsorted or a sorted T cell fraction (not recorded which). The receptors were gathered from a human donor who was either an allogeneic HSCT recipient or a stem cell or donor lymphocyte infusion donor (not recorded which). It is not recorded whose cells these are; they may come from a transplant donor.

V is TRBV9 and J is TRBJ1-3; D might be TRBD1 (6 bases). The germline V gene encodes CDR1 SGDLS and CDR2 YYNGEE. CDR3 length: 15 residues. V lost 0 bases and J lost 2, with 9 bases in between. The CDR3 sequence is CASSVEGEAGNTIYF. CDR3 coding DNA: TGTGCCAGCAGCGTAGAGGGGGAAGCTGGAAACACCATATATTTT.

This clonotype was detected a few times. The CDR3 sequence: CASSLPGGDSPLHF. For the CDR3, the DNA is TGTGCCAGCAGCTTGCCGGGGGGGGATTCACCCCTCCACTTT. The chain carries TRBV7-6 and TRBJ1-6, with D possibly TRBD1 on 5 matching bases. Germline-derived CDR1 and CDR2 are SGHVS and FNYEAQ. The CDR3 sequence is 14 residues long. Trimming removed 3 bases at V and 8 bases at J, with 11 bases between.

The chain couples TRBV5-1 to TRBJ2-7; 8 nucleotides line up with TRBD2. Losses at the gene ends were 3 bases for V and 0 bases for J; bases not matched to a gene: 11. The CDR3 is 17 residues long. Germline V lookup: CDR1 SGHRS, CDR2 YFSETQ. This CDR3 is CASSSIARGGYSYEQYF. The CDR3 nucleotides read TGCGCCAGCAGCTCCATCGCACGGGGGGGCTACTCCTACGAGCAGTACTTC. Drawing the rest from reference TRBV5-1 and TRBJ2-7, the complete variable domain is KAGVTQTPRYLIKTRGQQVTLSCSPISGHRSVSWYQQTPGQGLQFLFEYFSETQRNKGNFPGRFSGRQFSNSRSEMNVSTLELGDSALYLCASSSIARGGYSYEQYFGPGTRLTVT.

The V and J genes are TRBV20-1 and TRBJ2-5; no firm D call. With 3 bases removed from V and 4 bases from J, the gap between germline ends came to 9 bases. Germline V gene sequence: CDR1 DFQATT, CDR2 SNEGSKA (reference sequence). The CDR3 contains 12 residues. CDR3 loop: CSASSVIETQYF. CDR3 DNA: TGCAGTGCTAGCAGTGTAATAGAGACCCAGTACTTC.

The rearrangement joins TRBV9 to TRBJ2-1; 11 bases fit TRBD1. Trimming cost V 0 bases and J 9 bases; bases outside gene matches: 8. This CDR3 region has 16 residues. Germline V gives CDR1 SGDLS, CDR2 YYNGEE. The CDR3 loop is CASSVDPGQGVFEQFF. The CDR3 DNA is TGTGCCAGCAGCGTAGACCCGGGACAGGGGGTCTTTGAGCAGTTCTTC.

This sequence joins TRBV12-3 or TRBV12-4 and TRBJ1-5; D gene unclear. This CDR3 has 14 residues. Trimming left V 1 base short and J 6 bases short, with 10 bases between. The CDR3 here is CASSLEGRVQPQHF. DNA of the CDR3: TGTGCCAGCAGTTTAGAGGGTCGGGTTCAGCCCCAGCATTTT.

This clonotype has only a few counts. This chain links TRBV10-3 with TRBJ1-2; D not certain. With 3 bases removed from V and 5 bases from J, the gap between germline ends came to 7 bases. The germline V gene has CDR1 ENHRY and CDR2 SYGVKD. CDR3 length equals 12 residues. The CDR3 DNA follows: TGTGCCATCAGTGAATTGTATTATGGCTACACCTTC. Translating gives CAISELYYGYTF.

This clonotype was counted only a few times. The CDR3 DNA follows: TGTGCCAGCAGCTACCGGGACTGGGAGGAGCAGTACTTC. Translation gives CASSYRDWEEQYF. The chain uses TRBV12-3 or TRBV12-4 and TRBJ2-7; a weak D match, TRBD2 (6 bases). The CDR3 length is 13 residues. V was shortened by 6 bases and J by 7 bases, with 16 bases between the two germline ends.

The table lists this clonotype with a few counts. The chain joins TRBV19 to TRBJ2-2; D perhaps matches TRBD2 (5 bases). This CDR3 spans 13 amino acids. Germline CDR1 reads LNHDA; CDR2 reads SQIVND (reference sequence). V was trimmed by 1 base and J by 6 bases, leaving 6 bases between them. CDR3 DNA: TGTGCCAGTAGTATAGTCGGGGCCGGGGAGCTGTTTTTT. This translates into CASSIVGAGELFF.

The chain uses TRBV20-1 and TRBJ1-2, with 8 bases fitting TRBD1. The V and J ends lost 5 bases and 4 bases, in that order; junction bases with no gene match: 6. The CDR3 length is 13 residues. The germline V gene has CDR1 DFQATT and CDR2 SNEGSKA (reference sequence). The CDR3 region has the DNA TGCAGTGCTGGCGGACAGGGAATCTATGGCTACACCTTC. It codes for CSAGGQGIYGYTF.

This chain connects TRBV29-1 to TRBJ2-5, with D uncertain. The germline V gene has CDR1 SQVTM and CDR2 ANQGSEA. The CDR3 totals 14 residues. V lost 0 bases and J 5 bases, leaving 13 bases between the germline ends. The CDR3 DNA sequence: TGCAGCGTTGAAGATGTTCAGGATTGGGAGACCCAGTACTTC. Translation gives CSVEDVQDWETQYF.

This clonotype was observed a handful of times. The CDR3 loop reads CASSVLGQGTEAFF. The CDR3 bases are TGTGCCAGCAGCGTCCTTGGACAGGGAACTGAAGCTTTCTTT. The V call is TRBV9, the J call TRBJ1-1; 8 bases match TRBD1. Trimming removed 2 bases from V and 5 bases from J; junction bases left unmatched: 5. This CDR3 is built from 14 residues. CDR1 and CDR2 from the germline V gene are SGDLS and YYNGEE.

This clonotype has a handful of counts. The chain employs TRBV5-1 and TRBJ2-7; 8 bases line up with TRBD2. This CDR3 comprises 14 residues. The trim removed 5 bases at V and 6 bases at J, leaving 10 bases unmatched. In germline, CDR1 is SGHRS, CDR2 YFSETQ. The CDR3 reads CASSQQRENSEQYF. CDR3 DNA sequence: TGCGCCAGCAGTCAGCAGCGGGAGAACTCCGAGCAGTACTTC. Combining the CDR3 with reference TRBV5-1 and TRBJ2-7 gives the whole variable domain KAGVTQTPRYLIKTRGQQVTLSCSPISGHRSVSWYQQTPGQGLQFLFEYFSETQRNKGNFPGRFSGRQFSNSRSEMNVSTLELGDSALYLCASSQQRENSEQYFGPGTRLTVT.

The rearrangement joins TRBV11-2 to TRBJ2-5, with 13 nucleotides matching TRBD2. The CDR3 totals 16 residues. Germline V gene sequence: CDR1 SGHAT, CDR2 FQNNGV. The junction had 6 bases not matched to a gene; V was cut back by 6 bases and J by 2 bases. The CDR3 bases are TGTGCCAGCAGACACGGGACTAGCGGGGTTCAAGAGACCCAGTACTTC. Its protein is CASRHGTSGVQETQYF.